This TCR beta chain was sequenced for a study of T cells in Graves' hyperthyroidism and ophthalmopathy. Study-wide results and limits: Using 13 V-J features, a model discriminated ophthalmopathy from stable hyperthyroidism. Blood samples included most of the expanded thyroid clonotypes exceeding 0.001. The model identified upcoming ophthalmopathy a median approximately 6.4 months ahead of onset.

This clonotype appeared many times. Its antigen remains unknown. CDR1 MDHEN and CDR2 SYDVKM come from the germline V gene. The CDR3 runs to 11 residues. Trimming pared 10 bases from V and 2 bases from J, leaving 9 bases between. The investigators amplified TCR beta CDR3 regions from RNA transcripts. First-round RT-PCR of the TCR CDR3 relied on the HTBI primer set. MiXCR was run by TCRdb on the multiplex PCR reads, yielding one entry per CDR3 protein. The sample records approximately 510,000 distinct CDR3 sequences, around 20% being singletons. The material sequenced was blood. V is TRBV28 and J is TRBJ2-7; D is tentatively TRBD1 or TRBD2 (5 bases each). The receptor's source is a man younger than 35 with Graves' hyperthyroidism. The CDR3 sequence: CATGTPYEQYF. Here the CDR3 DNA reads TGTGCCACCGGGACCCCCTACGAGCAGTACTTC. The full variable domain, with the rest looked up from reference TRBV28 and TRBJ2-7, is DVKVTQSSRYLVKRTGEKVFLECVQDMDHENMFWYRQDPGLGLRLIYFSYDVKMKEKGDIPEGYSVSREKKERFSLILESASTNQTSMYLCATGTPYEQYFGPGTRLTVT.